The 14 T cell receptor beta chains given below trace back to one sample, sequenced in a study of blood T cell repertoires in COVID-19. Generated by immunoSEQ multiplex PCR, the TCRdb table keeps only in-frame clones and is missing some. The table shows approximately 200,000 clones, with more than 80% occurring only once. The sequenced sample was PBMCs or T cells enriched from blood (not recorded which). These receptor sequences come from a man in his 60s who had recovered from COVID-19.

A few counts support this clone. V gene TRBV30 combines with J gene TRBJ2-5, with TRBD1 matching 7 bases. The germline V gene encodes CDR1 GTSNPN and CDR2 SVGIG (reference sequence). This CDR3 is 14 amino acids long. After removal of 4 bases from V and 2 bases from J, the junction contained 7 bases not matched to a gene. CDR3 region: CAWTLGTAQETQYF. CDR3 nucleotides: TGTGCCTGGACCCTAGGGACAGCTCAAGAGACCCAGTACTTC.

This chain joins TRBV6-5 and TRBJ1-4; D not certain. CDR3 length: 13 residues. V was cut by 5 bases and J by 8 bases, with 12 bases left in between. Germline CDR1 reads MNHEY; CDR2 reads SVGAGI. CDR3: CASSRAGSEKLFF. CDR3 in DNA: TGTGCCAGCAGTAGAGCGGGGAGCGAAAAACTGTTTTTT.

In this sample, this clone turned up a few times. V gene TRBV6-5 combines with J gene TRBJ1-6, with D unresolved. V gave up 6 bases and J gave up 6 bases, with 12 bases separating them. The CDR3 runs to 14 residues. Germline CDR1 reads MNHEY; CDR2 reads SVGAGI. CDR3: CASSPAGFNSPLHF. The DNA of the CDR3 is TGTGCCAGCAGCCCCGCCGGGTTTAATTCACCCCTCCACTTT.

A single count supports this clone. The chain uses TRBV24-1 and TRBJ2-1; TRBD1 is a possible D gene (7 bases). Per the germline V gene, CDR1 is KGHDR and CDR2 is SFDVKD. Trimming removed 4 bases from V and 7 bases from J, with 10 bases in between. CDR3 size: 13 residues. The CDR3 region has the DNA TGTGCCACCAGTGAGCCAGGGGGGAATGAGCAGTTCTTC. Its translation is CATSEPGGNEQFF.

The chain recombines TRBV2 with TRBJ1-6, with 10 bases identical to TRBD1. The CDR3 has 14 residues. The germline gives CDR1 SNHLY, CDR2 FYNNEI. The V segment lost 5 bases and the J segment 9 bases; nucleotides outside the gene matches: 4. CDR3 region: CASSTGTGVSPLHF. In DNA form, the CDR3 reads TGTGCCAGCAGTACCGGGACAGGGGTTTCACCCCTCCACTTT.

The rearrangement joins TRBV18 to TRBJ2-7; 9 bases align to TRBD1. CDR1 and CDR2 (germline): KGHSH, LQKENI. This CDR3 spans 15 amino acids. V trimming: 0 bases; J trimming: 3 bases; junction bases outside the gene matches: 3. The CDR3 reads CASSPPAGQGYEQYF. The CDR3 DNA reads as TGTGCCAGCTCACCACCGGCGGGACAGGGCTACGAGCAGTACTTC.

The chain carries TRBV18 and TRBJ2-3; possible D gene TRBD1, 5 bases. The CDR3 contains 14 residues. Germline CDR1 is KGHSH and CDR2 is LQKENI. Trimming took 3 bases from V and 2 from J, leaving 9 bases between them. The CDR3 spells CASSPRQFTDTQYF. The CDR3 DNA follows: TGTGCCAGCTCACCGAGACAGTTCACAGATACGCAGTATTTT.

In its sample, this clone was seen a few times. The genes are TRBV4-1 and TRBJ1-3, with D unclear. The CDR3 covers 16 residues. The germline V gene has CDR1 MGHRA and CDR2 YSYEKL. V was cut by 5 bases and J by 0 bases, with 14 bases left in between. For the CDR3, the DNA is TGCGCCAGCAGCGATCCTTTGGGCAGCTCTGGAAACACCATATATTTT. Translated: CASSDPLGSSGNTIYF.

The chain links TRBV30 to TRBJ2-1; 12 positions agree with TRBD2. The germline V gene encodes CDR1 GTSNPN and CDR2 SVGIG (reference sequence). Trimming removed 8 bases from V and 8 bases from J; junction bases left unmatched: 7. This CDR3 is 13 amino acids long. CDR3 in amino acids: CARLAGGPDEQFF. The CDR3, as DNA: TGTGCCCGGCTAGCGGGGGGGCCGGATGAGCAGTTCTTC.

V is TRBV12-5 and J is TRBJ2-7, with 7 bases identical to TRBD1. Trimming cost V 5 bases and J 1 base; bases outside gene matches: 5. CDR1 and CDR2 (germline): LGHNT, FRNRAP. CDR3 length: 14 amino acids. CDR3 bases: TGTGCTAGTGGTACCATGGACAGGTCCTACGAGCAGTACTTC. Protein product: CASGTMDRSYEQYF. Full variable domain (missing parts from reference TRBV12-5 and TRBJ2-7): DARVTQTPRHKVTEMGQEVTMRCQPILGHNTVFWYRQTMMQGLELLAYFRNRAPLDDSGMPKDRFSAEMPDATLATLKIQPSEPRDSAVYFCASGTMDRSYEQYFGPGTRLTVT.

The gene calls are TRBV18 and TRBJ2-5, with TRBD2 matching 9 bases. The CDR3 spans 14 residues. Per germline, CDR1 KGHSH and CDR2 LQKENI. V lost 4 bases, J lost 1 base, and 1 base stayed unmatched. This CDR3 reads CASSQTSGQETQYF. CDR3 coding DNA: TGTGCCAGCTCACAGACTAGCGGCCAAGAGACCCAGTACTTC.

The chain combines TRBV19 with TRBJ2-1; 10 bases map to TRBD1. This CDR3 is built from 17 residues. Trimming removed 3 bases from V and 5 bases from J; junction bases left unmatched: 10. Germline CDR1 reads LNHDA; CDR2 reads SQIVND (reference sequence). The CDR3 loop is CASSMDPRTGGNNEQFF. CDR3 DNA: TGTGCCAGTAGTATGGACCCCAGGACAGGGGGTAACAATGAGCAGTTCTTC.

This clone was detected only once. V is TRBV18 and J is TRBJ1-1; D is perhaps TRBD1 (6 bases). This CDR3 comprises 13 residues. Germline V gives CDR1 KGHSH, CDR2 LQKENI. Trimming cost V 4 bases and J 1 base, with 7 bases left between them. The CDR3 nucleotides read TGTGCCAGCTCACGACAGGAGAACACTGAAGCTTTCTTT. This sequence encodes CASSRQENTEAFF.

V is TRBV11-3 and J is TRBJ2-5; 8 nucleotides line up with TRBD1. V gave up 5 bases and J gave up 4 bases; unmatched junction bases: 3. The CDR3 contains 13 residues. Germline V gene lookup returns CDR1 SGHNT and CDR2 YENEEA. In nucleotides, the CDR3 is TGTGCCAGCAGCACACAGGGGGGAGAGACCCAGTACTTC. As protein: CASSTQGGETQYF.